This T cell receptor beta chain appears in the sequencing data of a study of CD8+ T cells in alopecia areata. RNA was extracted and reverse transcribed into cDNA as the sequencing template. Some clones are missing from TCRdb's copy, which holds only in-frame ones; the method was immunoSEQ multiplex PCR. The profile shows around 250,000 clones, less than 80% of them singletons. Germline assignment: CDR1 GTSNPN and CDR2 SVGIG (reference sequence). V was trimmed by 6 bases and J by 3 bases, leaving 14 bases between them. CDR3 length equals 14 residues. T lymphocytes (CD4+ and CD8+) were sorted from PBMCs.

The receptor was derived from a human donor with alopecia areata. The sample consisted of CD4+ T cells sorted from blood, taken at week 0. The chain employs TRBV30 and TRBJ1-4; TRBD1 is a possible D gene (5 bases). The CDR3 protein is CACGGFSANEKLFF. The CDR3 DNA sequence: TGTGCCTGTGGGGGGTTTTCGGCTAATGAAAAACTGTTTTTT. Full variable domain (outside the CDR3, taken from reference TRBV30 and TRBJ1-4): SQTIHQWPATLVQPVGSPLSLECTVEGTSNPNLYWYRQAAGRGLQLLFYSVGIGQISSEVPQNLSASRPQDRQFILSSKKLLLSDSGFYLCACGGFSANEKLFFGSGTQLSVL.